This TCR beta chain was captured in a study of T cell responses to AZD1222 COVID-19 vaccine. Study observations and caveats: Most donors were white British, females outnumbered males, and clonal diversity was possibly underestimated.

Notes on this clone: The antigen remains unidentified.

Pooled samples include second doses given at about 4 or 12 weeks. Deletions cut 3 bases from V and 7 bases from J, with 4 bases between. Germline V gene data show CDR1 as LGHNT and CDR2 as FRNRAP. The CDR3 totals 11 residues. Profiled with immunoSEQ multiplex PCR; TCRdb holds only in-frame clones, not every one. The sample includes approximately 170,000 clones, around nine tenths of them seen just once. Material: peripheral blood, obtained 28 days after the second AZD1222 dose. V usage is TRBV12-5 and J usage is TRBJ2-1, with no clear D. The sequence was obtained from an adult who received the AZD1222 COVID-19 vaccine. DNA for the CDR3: TGTGCTAGTGGTTTCGGGAATGAGCAGTTCTTC. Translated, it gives CASGFGNEQFF.